Each of the 2 T cell receptor beta chains below was sequenced from the same sample in a study of T cell clonotyping in hematopoietic cell transplantation. TCRdb's copy holds only in-frame clones and misses some; the assay was immunoSEQ multiplex PCR. Among roughly 13,000 clones listed, around 68% were seen once. This sample comprised peripheral blood mononuclear cells, obtained 180 days after allogeneic stem cell transplant. The receptors were sampled from a male patient aged 60 to 75 who had an allogeneic stem cell transplant from an unrelated donor, so the T cells may come from the graft donor. Some clones in this sample may be carry-over from other donors' samples.

The rearrangement joins TRBV6-5 to TRBJ2-1; D gene unclear. The CDR3 is 10 residues long. CDR1 and CDR2 (germline): MNHEY, SVGAGI. The V end lost 6 bases, the J end lost 9 bases, and 6 bases lay between the germline ends. The DNA of the CDR3 is TGTGCCAGCAGGGGCCTTGAGCAGTTCTTC. This translates into CASRGLEQFF.

Turning to this clone: The junction does not match germline at one end; this may be a read error. The rearrangement uses TRBV5-6 and TRBJ2-6; 7 nucleotides line up with TRBD1. Per germline, CDR1 SGHDT and CDR2 YYEEEE. The CDR3 is made up of 19 amino acids. CDR3 sequence (DNA): TGTGCCAGCAGCGAAGTAGGGGACAGCTTCAGCTCTGGGGCCAACGCCCTGACTTTC. It codes for CASSEVGDSFSSGANALTF.